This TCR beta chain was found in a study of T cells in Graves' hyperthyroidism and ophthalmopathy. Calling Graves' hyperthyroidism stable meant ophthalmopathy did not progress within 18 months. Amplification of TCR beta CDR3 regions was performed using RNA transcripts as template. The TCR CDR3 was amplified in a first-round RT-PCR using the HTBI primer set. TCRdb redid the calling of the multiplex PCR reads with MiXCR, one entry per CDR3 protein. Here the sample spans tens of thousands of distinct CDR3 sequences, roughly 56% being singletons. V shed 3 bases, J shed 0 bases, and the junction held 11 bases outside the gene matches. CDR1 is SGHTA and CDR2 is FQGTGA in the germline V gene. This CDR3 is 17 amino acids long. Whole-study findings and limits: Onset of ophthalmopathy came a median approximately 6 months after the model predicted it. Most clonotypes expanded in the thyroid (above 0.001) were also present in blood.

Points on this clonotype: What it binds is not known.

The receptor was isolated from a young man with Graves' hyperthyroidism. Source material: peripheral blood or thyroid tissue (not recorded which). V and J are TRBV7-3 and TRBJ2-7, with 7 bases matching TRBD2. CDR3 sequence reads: CASSFVSGGNSSYEQYF. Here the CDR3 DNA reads TGTGCCAGCAGCTTCGTCTCGGGAGGCAACTCCTCCTACGAGCAGTACTTC.